Below are 6 T cell receptor beta chains sequenced from a single sample in a study of tumor-infiltrating lymphocytes in localized non-small cell lung cancer. Measured with immunoSEQ multiplex PCR; TCRdb has only the in-frame clones, and not every one. The data hold some 3,600 clones, with 58% observed a single time. Material for sequencing was uninvolved lung tissue not adjacent to the tumor. These receptors all come from a human donor with non-small cell lung cancer.

CDR3 sequence (DNA): TGTGCCAGCAGTTACCGGACTAGCGGGAGGTCTAGAGAGCAGTACTTC. Amino acids: CASSYRTSGRSREQYF. This rearrangement joins TRBV6-5 to TRBJ2-7; TRBD2 matches 14 bases. Germline V gene lookup returns CDR1 MNHEY and CDR2 SVGAGI. The CDR3 consists of 16 residues. Trimming took 2 bases from V and 7 from J; bases not matched to a gene: 7.

This clone turned up a few times. The rearrangement joins TRBV29-1 to TRBJ2-3; the match to TRBD1 covers 8 bases. Germline CDR1 SQVTM, CDR2 ANQGSEA. Unmatched junction bases numbered 9, after V lost 7 bases and J lost 3 bases. The CDR3 sequence is 14 residues long. The CDR3 protein is CSAGQGLGTDTQYF. For the CDR3, the DNA is TGCAGCGCAGGACAGGGATTAGGGACAGATACGCAGTATTTT.

The chain uses TRBV6-5 and TRBJ2-1; 11 bases fit TRBD1. The CDR3 spans 14 residues. Per the germline V gene, CDR1 is MNHEY and CDR2 is SVGAGI. Trimming cost V 4 bases and J 8 bases; bases outside gene matches: 4. Here the CDR3 DNA reads TGTGCCAGCAGTTTGGGACAGGGGGGGTATGAGCAGTTCTTC. Its translation is CASSLGQGGYEQFF.

The rearrangement links TRBV5-6 to TRBJ1-1, with 9 nucleotides matching TRBD1. CDR1 and CDR2 (germline): SGHDT, YYEEEE. V lost 4 bases and J lost 1; bases outside the gene matches: 5. This CDR3 region has 15 residues. CDR3 in DNA: TGTGCCAGCAGCGTACAGGGGGCCTGGAACACTGAAGCTTTCTTT. Protein sequence: CASSVQGAWNTEAFF. Looking up the rest from reference TRBV5-6 and TRBJ1-1 gives the full variable domain: DAGVTQSPTHLIKTRGQQVTLRCSPKSGHDTVSWYQQALGQGPQFIFQYYEEEERQRGNFPDRFSGHQFPNYSSELNVNALLLGDSALYLCASSVQGAWNTEAFFGQGTRLTVV.

This chain connects TRBV19 to TRBJ2-7, with D maybe TRBD2 (6 bases). Germline loops: CDR1 LNHDA, CDR2 SQIVND (reference sequence). The CDR3 has 14 residues. Trimming removed 7 bases at V and 2 bases at J, with 15 bases between. CDR3 in amino acids: CASNMEGYPYEQYF. In DNA form, the CDR3 reads TGTGCCAGTAACATGGAGGGGTATCCCTACGAGCAGTACTTC. The complete variable domain, with remaining parts taken from reference TRBV19 and TRBJ2-7, reads DGGITQSPKYLFRKEGQNVTLSCEQNLNHDAMYWYRQDPGQGLRLIYYSQIVNDFQKGDIAEGYSVSREKKESFPLTVTSAQKNPTAFYLCASNMEGYPYEQYFGPGTRLTVT.

Relative to its sample, this clone is medium-sized. The chain recombines TRBV5-6 with TRBJ1-1; 8 bases map to TRBD1. Germline CDR1 is SGHDT and CDR2 is YYEEEE. The CDR3 covers 12 residues. V dropped 0 bases and J dropped 11; count of bases not matched to a gene: 3. The CDR3 region is CASSLVQGAAFF. The CDR3 bases are TGTGCCAGCAGCTTGGTCCAGGGGGCTGCTTTCTTT.